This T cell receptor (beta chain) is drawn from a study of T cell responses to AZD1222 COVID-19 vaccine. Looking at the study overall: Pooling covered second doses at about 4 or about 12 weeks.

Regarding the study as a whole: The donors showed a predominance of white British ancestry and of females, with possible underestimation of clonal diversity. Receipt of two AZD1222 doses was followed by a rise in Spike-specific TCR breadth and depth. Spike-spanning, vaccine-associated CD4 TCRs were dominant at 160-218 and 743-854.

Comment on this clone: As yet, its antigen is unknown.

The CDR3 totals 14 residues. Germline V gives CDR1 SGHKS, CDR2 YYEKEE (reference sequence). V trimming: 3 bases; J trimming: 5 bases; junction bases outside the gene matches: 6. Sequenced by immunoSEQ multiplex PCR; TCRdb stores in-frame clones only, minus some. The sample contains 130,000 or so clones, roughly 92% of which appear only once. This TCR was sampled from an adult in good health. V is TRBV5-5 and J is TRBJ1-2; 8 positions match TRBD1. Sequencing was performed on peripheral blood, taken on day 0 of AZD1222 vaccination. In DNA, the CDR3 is TGTGCCAGCAGCTCCCGGGACAGGAAATATGGCTACACCTTC. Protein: CASSSRDRKYGYTF.